The 20 T cell receptor beta chains in this list originate from one sample, sequenced in a study of regulatory T cells in long-lasting Graves disease listed by TCRdb under 2021. The time point label of this sample denotes: persistent/refractory GD, antithyroid drugs over 5 years with positive TRAb. For both TCR sequencing and RNA sequencing, RNA was extracted from PBMCs using TRIzol. Libraries were prepared through multiplex PCR. Sequencing was performed on an Illumina HiSeq 4000. iRepertoire HTBI primers and Arm-PCR amplification of CDR3 regions were used to construct TCR beta libraries. Through fastp at Q25 and MiXCR, TCRdb rebuilt clones from the public reads, retaining in-frame beta chains. Each entry merges the rows of one CDR3 protein and shows their most common DNA and genes. Here the sample has 700,000 or so distinct CDR3 sequences; around 32% occur a single time. The ten biggest clones cover about two fifths of the sample.

The sequencing used peripheral blood mononuclear cells (PBMCs), collected when the disease was refractory, from a patient treated with antithyroid drugs. Receptor source: a female donor with Graves disease.

This clonotype appeared a few times. The gene calls are TRBV24-1 and TRBJ2-5, with TRBD1 as a possible D gene (6 bases). The V and J ends lost 2 bases and 2 bases respectively, with 11 bases between them. Germline V lookup: CDR1 KGHDR, CDR2 SFDVKD. This CDR3 is 15 amino acids long. CDR3 protein: CATSDSLDRQETQYF. The CDR3 DNA reads TGTGCCACCAGTGATTCTCTGGACAGACAAGAGACCCAGTACTTC.

This clonotype appeared many times. The CDR3 loop reads CASSEGNGFYGYTF. CDR3 in DNA: TGTGCCAGCAGTGAAGGGAACGGATTCTATGGCTACACCTTC. The rearrangement links TRBV6-1 to TRBJ1-2; D uncertain. This CDR3 contains 14 residues. Looked up from germline, CDR1 is MNHNS and CDR2 is SASEGT. With 1 base removed from V and 4 bases from J, the gap between germline ends came to 10 bases.

In its sample, this clonotype was seen a few times. The J gene is TRBJ1-2, the V gene TRBV7-9; 10 bases line up with TRBD1. V shed 2 bases, J shed 4 bases, and the junction held 4 bases outside the gene matches. This CDR3 has 15 amino acids. In germline, CDR1 is SEHNR, CDR2 FQNEAQ (reference sequence). CDR3 protein: CASSLSGTGVYGYTF. The CDR3, as DNA: TGTGCCAGCAGCTTATCGGGGACAGGGGTCTATGGCTACACCTTC.

Only a few counts were recorded for this clonotype. The CDR3 bases are TGTGCCAGCAGCTTAGTCCCCGGGGAGGACATTCAGTACTTC. It yields the protein CASSLVPGEDIQYF. The chain is built from TRBV7-9 and TRBJ2-4; the D gene is possibly TRBD2 (6 bases). There are 14 residues in the CDR3. Trimming took off 1 base at V and 8 bases at J, with 12 bases between the two ends. Germline CDR1 reads SEHNR; CDR2 reads FQNEAQ (reference sequence).

Ten or more counts support this clonotype. The chain recombines TRBV20-1 with TRBJ1-1, with D tentatively TRBD1 (5 bases). This CDR3 is built from 13 residues. Between the trimmed V and J ends, which lost 2 bases and 4 bases, there was a span of 11 bases. From germline, CDR1 is DFQATT and CDR2 SNEGSKA (reference sequence). This chain's CDR3 is CSARRGSGTEAFF. Written as DNA, the CDR3 is TGCAGTGCTAGACGGGGGTCAGGCACTGAAGCTTTCTTT.

There are a few counts of this clonotype. CDR3 amino acids: CASSLDGTNYGYTF. The CDR3 DNA reads as TGTGCCAGCAGTTTAGACGGAACTAACTATGGCTACACCTTC. The chain is built from TRBV12-3 or TRBV12-4 and TRBJ1-2; D unclear. This CDR3 contains 14 residues. The ends were cut back, 1 base at V and 0 bases at J, with 6 bases in the middle.

Ten or more counts support this clonotype. This chain uses TRBV28 with TRBJ2-5, with 8 bases matching TRBD1. This CDR3 has 14 residues. V was clipped by 2 bases and J by 6 bases; unmatched bases: 5. Germline lookup yields CDR1 MDHEN and CDR2 SYDVKM. The CDR3 protein is CASSLAGGMKTQYF. In DNA, the CDR3 is TGTGCCAGCAGTTTAGCAGGGGGCATGAAGACCCAGTACTTC. Looking up the rest from reference TRBV28 and TRBJ2-5 gives the full variable domain: DVKVTQSSRYLVKRTGEKVFLECVQDMDHENMFWYRQDPGLGLRLIYFSYDVKMKEKGDIPEGYSVSREKKERFSLILESASTNQTSMYLCASSLAGGMKTQYFGPGTRLLVL.

This clonotype came up a few times. The gene calls are TRBV20-1 and TRBJ2-7, with D perhaps matching TRBD1 (5 bases). The CDR3 has 13 amino acids. Germline CDR1 reads DFQATT; CDR2 reads SNEGSKA (reference sequence). Between the trimmed V and J ends, which lost 0 bases and 3 bases, there was a span of 9 bases. The CDR3 DNA reads TGCAGTGCTAGAGAGCAGGGAAACTACGAGCAGTACTTC. This codes for CSAREQGNYEQYF.

The chain is built from TRBV3-1 and TRBJ2-3; D perhaps matches TRBD2 (5 bases). V was trimmed by 4 bases and J by 3 bases, leaving 20 bases between them. This CDR3 contains 17 residues. Germline CDR1 LGHDT, CDR2 YNNKEL (reference sequence). The CDR3 coding sequence is TGTGCCAGCAGCCCCCGGAGTCCAAGCGGAGAGACAGATACGCAGTATTTT. Encoded protein: CASSPRSPSGETDTQYF.

This chain joins TRBV12-3 or TRBV12-4 and TRBJ1-3; no clear D. V lost 7 bases and J lost 0, with 7 bases in between. This CDR3 has 13 amino acids. The CDR3 sequence is CASTKLSGNTIYF. CDR3 DNA sequence: TGTGCCAGCACCAAACTCTCTGGAAACACCATATATTTT.

The chain employs TRBV11-2 and TRBJ2-7, with a tentative D call TRBD2 (5 bases). CDR3 length: 16 residues. Per germline, CDR1 SGHAT and CDR2 FQNNGV. The germline V and J ends were trimmed by 0 bases and 4 bases, with 16 bases remaining between them. In nucleotides, the CDR3 is TGTGCCAGCAGCTTAGAAACCCCGGGATCCCGGTACGAGCAGTACTTC. Encoded protein: CASSLETPGSRYEQYF.

There are a few counts of this clonotype. The chain is built from TRBV7-8 and TRBJ1-4; the D gene is possibly TRBD1 (5 bases). This CDR3 has 15 amino acids. V lost 3 bases and J 4 bases, leaving 12 bases between the germline ends. CDR1 SGHVS and CDR2 FQNEAQ come from the germline V gene. CDR3 DNA sequence: TGTGCCAGCAGCTTGCAGACAGATTATAATGAAAAACTGTTTTTT. This codes for CASSLQTDYNEKLFF. Full variable domain (remainder filled in from reference TRBV7-8 and TRBJ1-4): GAGVSQSPRYKVAKRGQDVALRCDPISGHVSLFWYQQALGQGPEFLTYFQNEAQLDKSGLPSDRFFAERPEGSVSTLKIQRTQQEDSAVYLCASSLQTDYNEKLFFGSGTQLSVL.

In its sample, this clonotype was seen many times. CDR3 sequence reads: CAISPAGTGSNQPQHF. CDR3 sequence (DNA): TGTGCCATCAGTCCCGCCGGGACAGGGAGCAATCAGCCCCAGCATTTT. V is TRBV10-3 and J is TRBJ1-5, with 9 bases fitting TRBD1. V lost 5 bases, J lost 1 base, and 6 bases stayed unmatched. The CDR3 extends over 16 amino acids. CDR1 is ENHRY and CDR2 is SYGVKD in the germline V gene.

In this sample, this clonotype turned up many times. The chain is built from TRBV28 and TRBJ1-5, with unresolved D. Germline values: CDR1 MDHEN, CDR2 SYDVKM. Between the trimmed V and J ends, which lost 0 bases and 7 bases, there was a span of 7 bases. This CDR3 has 13 residues. CDR3 residues: CASSLWEQQPQHF. CDR3 bases: TGTGCCAGCAGTTTATGGGAGCAACAGCCCCAGCATTTT.

At least ten counts were recorded for this clonotype. The chain's CDR3 is CASSPGEFQETQYF. In DNA form, the CDR3 reads TGTGCCAGCAGCCCCGGGGAGTTCCAAGAGACCCAGTACTTC. J is TRBJ2-5 and V is TRBV12-3 or TRBV12-4; D possibly corresponds to TRBD2 (5 bases). The CDR3 is 14 amino acids. The V end was cut by 6 bases, the J end by 1 base, with 12 bases between.

The gene calls are TRBV6-9 and TRBJ2-4, with D perhaps TRBD1 or TRBD2 (5 bases each). V shed 3 bases and J shed 4 bases, with 28 bases lying between them. Germline-derived CDR1 and CDR2 are MNHGY and SVAAGI. CDR3 size: 20 residues. CDR3 sequence: CASSYPNSRDGRMPKNIQYF. The CDR3 DNA reads TGTGCCAGCAGTTACCCAAACTCTCGGGACGGCCGGATGCCAAAAAACATTCAGTACTTC.

The chain couples TRBV18 to TRBJ1-3; no clear D. The germline V gene encodes CDR1 KGHSH and CDR2 LQKENI. V dropped 6 bases and J dropped 4 bases, with 13 bases sitting between them. CDR3 length: 14 amino acids. The CDR3 nucleotides are TGTGCCAGCTCCGGGAGCGTGATCGGAAACACCATATATTTT. As protein: CASSGSVIGNTIYF.

This clonotype was observed a handful of times. This sequence joins TRBV27 and TRBJ1-1, with D hard to call. V was trimmed by 5 bases and J by 6 bases, leaving 16 bases between them. The CDR3 is made up of 14 amino acids. Germline V gene data show CDR1 as MNHEY and CDR2 as SMNVEV (reference sequence). The CDR3 region has the DNA TGTGCCAGCAGTCCCGCCGGGAGGCCCTCTGAAGCTTTCTTT. Protein product: CASSPAGRPSEAFF.

The chain links TRBV20-1 to TRBJ2-2; TRBD2 matches 12 bases. The CDR3 sequence is 15 residues long. V was pared by 2 bases and J by 4 bases, with 2 bases of the junction left unmatched. Per germline, CDR1 DFQATT and CDR2 SNEGSKA (reference sequence). The CDR3: CSARQTSGSTGELFF. The CDR3 DNA reads as TGCAGTGCTAGACAGACTAGCGGGAGCACCGGGGAGCTGTTTTTT.

The V and J genes are TRBV6-1 and TRBJ1-2; maybe TRBD1 (5 bases). CDR1 and CDR2 (germline): MNHNS, SASEGT. This CDR3 comprises 12 residues. The V end was cut by 8 bases, the J end by 6 bases, with 13 bases between. This CDR3 reads CASWGFRDGYTF. CDR3 in DNA: TGTGCCAGCTGGGGGTTTCGGGATGGCTACACCTTC.